The 3 T cell receptor beta chains reported below all come from one sample, sequenced in a study of T cell repertoires in cytomegalovirus infection (dated 2019 in TCRdb). Sequencing used an Illumina HiSeq 1500. Using fastp at Q25 and MiXCR, TCRdb reprocessed the public reads and kept productive beta chains. Each entry is one CDR3 protein sequence, shown with its most common DNA and genes. The sample records around 740,000 distinct CDR3 sequences, 35% of which are singletons. The ten largest clonotypes hold 2.8% of the sample. The sequenced sample was PBMCs. The receptor set was obtained from a human donor in good health (CMV status not recorded). Some clones in this sample may be carry-over from other donors' samples.

The V gene is TRBV23-1, the J gene TRBJ1-1, with 7 bases aligning to TRBD1. TRBV23-1 is reported as an ORF; its role is uncertain. CDR3 length: 16 residues. V lost 3 bases and J lost 4; bases outside the gene matches: 11. In DNA form, the CDR3 reads TGCGCCAGCAGTCACCAGCGCAGGGGGGAGGCCACTGAAGCTTTCTTT. Encoded protein: CASSHQRRGEATEAFF.

This clonotype was found a few times. The chain couples TRBV7-2 to TRBJ2-3; possible D gene TRBD2, 5 bases. Germline-derived CDR1 and CDR2 are SGHTA and FQGNSA. V lost 3 bases and J lost 2, with 12 bases in between. This CDR3 region has 15 residues. CDR3 bases: TGTGCCAGCAGCTTTGGTGGGAGTGACACAGATACGCAGTATTTT. It is translated as CASSFGGSDTDTQYF.

The rearrangement joins TRBV12-3 or TRBV12-4 to TRBJ1-1; D gene uncertain. The CDR3 length is 12 residues. Trimming took 7 bases from V and 7 from J, leaving 13 bases between them. The CDR3 region is CASTRNHREAFF. CDR3 DNA sequence: TGTGCCAGCACCCGAAACCACCGTGAAGCTTTCTTT.